This T cell receptor (beta chain) was sequenced in a study of blood T cell repertoires in COVID-19. Clones were read by immunoSEQ multiplex PCR, and TCRdb kept only the in-frame ones, dropping some. There are 120,000 to 150,000 clones in the sample; around 89% occur only once, and 1.2% lies in the top ten. V dropped 2 bases and J dropped 5 bases, with 6 bases sitting between them. The CDR3 is 12 amino acids. From germline, CDR1 is SNHLY and CDR2 FYNNEI. The material sequenced was PBMCs or T cells enriched from blood (not recorded which). This TCR derives from a woman aged 25 to 39 with acute COVID-19. The rearrangement uses TRBV2 and TRBJ2-5; D is unresolved. CDR3: CASSESRETQYF. The DNA for the CDR3 is TGTGCCAGCAGTGAATCTAGGGAGACCCAGTACTTC.